This TCR beta chain was documented in a study of blood T cell repertoires in COVID-19. Study summary: Both acute and convalescent COVID-19 samples were obtained from the United States, Italy and Spain. PBMCs, B-cell-depleted T cells, or T cells were the source of the cDNA or gDNA that made up the material.

Participants had their cohort set by participant-reported clinical history. The CDR3 runs to 14 residues. V lost 4 bases to trimming and J lost 5 bases; unmatched junction nucleotides: 5. The V gene's germline CDR1 is SEHNR and CDR2 FQNEAQ (reference sequence). In the authors' methods: Reference gene primers were amplified, and this amplification served to estimate nucleated cell counts. TCRdb's copy holds only in-frame clones and misses some; the assay was immunoSEQ multiplex PCR. V and J calls plus clone size are reproduced from that table; the DNA served to infer D and trimming. This sample carries 130,000 or so clones, under 90% of them seen once, and the ten largest clones take about 2.6%.

The sample taken for sequencing was PBMCs or T cells enriched from blood (not recorded which). V and J are TRBV7-9 and TRBJ2-7; 10 bases map to TRBD2. The source is a man between 35 and 55 years old with acute COVID-19. The CDR3 bases are TGTGCCAGCAGCTCCGGGACTAGCGCCAACGAGCAGTACTTC. It translates to CASSSGTSANEQYF.